What follows are 18 T cell receptor beta chains derived from one specimen sequenced in a study of siplizumab effects on memory and regulatory T cells. The table came from immunoSEQ multiplex PCR; TCRdb's copy has only in-frame clones and leaves some out. There are about 69,000 clones in the sample; over 75% occur only once, and about 1.5% lies in the top ten. Sequences were obtained from Tregs sorted from blood. The receptors were sampled from a human donor in good health.

The V and J genes are TRBV6-5 and TRBJ2-3; D unclear. The CDR3 is 14 residues long. The germline V and J ends were trimmed by 5 bases and 8 bases, with 17 bases remaining between them. Germline CDR1 and CDR2: MNHEY and SVGAGI. The CDR3 DNA reads as TGTGCCAGCAGTCCTGGCCCCCCGCCGGGTACGCAGTATTTT. Its protein is CASSPGPPPGTQYF.

The chain combines TRBV9 with TRBJ2-7; tentatively, D is TRBD1 (5 bases). The CDR3 is made up of 14 amino acids. Trimming pared 0 bases from V and 6 bases from J, leaving 13 bases between. From germline, CDR1 is SGDLS and CDR2 YYNGEE. As DNA, the CDR3 is TGTGCCAGCAGCGTAGAATCAGGGCAGGGCGAGCAGTACTTC. Residues: CASSVESGQGEQYF.

This clone was picked up a small number of times. The V gene is TRBV5-1, the J gene TRBJ2-7; TRBD1 or TRBD2 may be the D gene (5 bases each). The CDR3 is 14 residues long. Germline assignment: CDR1 SGHRS and CDR2 YFSETQ. Trimming left V 0 bases short and J 5 bases short, with 12 bases between. The CDR3 DNA sequence: TGCGCCAGCAGCTTGGGAGGGGCGCGAGACGAGCAGTACTTC. As protein: CASSLGGARDEQYF.

This chain connects TRBV2 to TRBJ1-5; D not certain. The CDR3 contains 13 residues. Germline loops: CDR1 SNHLY, CDR2 FYNNEI. The V gene lost 2 bases and the J gene lost 4 bases, with 6 bases spanning the gap. CDR3 nucleotides: TGTGCCAGCAGTGAAAAGCTAAATCAGCCCCAGCATTTT. Translated, it gives CASSEKLNQPQHF.

The CDR3 DNA follows: TGTGCCAGCAGCCAACGAGGAACAGCTTTCCAAGAGACCCAGTACTTC. This codes for CASSQRGTAFQETQYF. This chain joins TRBV14 and TRBJ2-5; D remains ambiguous. The V end was cut by 2 bases, the J end by 1 base, with 14 bases between. The length of the CDR3 is 16 residues. The V gene's germline CDR1 is SGHDN and CDR2 FVKESK.

At least ten counts were recorded for this clone. The chain combines TRBV19 with TRBJ2-2; a possible D gene is TRBD2 (6 bases). The CDR3 sequence is 13 residues long. Trimming cost V 10 bases and J 5 bases, with 14 bases left between them. Germline V gives CDR1 LNHDA, CDR2 SQIVND (reference sequence). Here the CDR3 DNA reads TGTGCCACGGGGAGGATCGGAACCGGGGAGCTGTTTTTT. This sequence encodes CATGRIGTGELFF.

The V and J genes are TRBV9 and TRBJ2-7, with D hard to call. The CDR3 extends over 15 amino acids. The V end was cut by 0 bases, the J end by 0 bases, with 10 bases between. CDR1 is SGDLS, CDR2 YYNGEE, per germline. In nucleotides, the CDR3 is TGTGCCAGCAGCGTAGACGGCTACCCCTCCTACGAGCAGTACTTC. Its protein product is CASSVDGYPSYEQYF.

The rearrangement links TRBV11-2 to TRBJ2-7; D unclear. CDR1 SGHAT and CDR2 FQNNGV come from the germline V gene. The CDR3 covers 12 residues. V lost 2 bases and J lost 5, with 7 bases in between. DNA of the CDR3: TGTGCCAGCAGCTTACTAACTCACGAGCAGTACTTC. This codes for CASSLLTHEQYF.

The V call is TRBV11-1, the J call TRBJ1-1, with 7 bases lining up with TRBD1. The V and J ends lost 3 bases and 9 bases, in that order; junction bases with no gene match: 4. This CDR3 comprises 12 residues. Germline CDR1 reads SGHAT; CDR2 reads FQDESV (reference sequence). For the CDR3, the DNA is TGTGCCAGCAGCTTGACAGGGTACCAAGCTTTCTTT. Translated: CASSLTGYQAFF.

This rearrangement joins TRBV7-8 to TRBJ2-7; D gene ambiguous. This CDR3 spans 12 amino acids. The V gene's germline CDR1 is SGHVS and CDR2 FQNEAQ. The V and J ends lost 1 base and 7 bases respectively, with 8 bases between them. CDR3 amino acids: CASSLVPGEQYF. Here the CDR3 DNA reads TGTGCCAGCAGCTTAGTACCGGGTGAGCAGTACTTC.

Here the CDR3 reads CASSPAGLRSYEQYF. CDR3 nucleotides: TGCGCCAGCAGTCCCGCAGGGTTGAGGTCCTACGAGCAGTACTTC. The rearrangement uses TRBV5-1 and TRBJ2-7; D is perhaps TRBD1 (5 bases). The CDR3 sequence is 15 residues long. Trimming shortened V by 5 bases and J by 1 base, and 16 bases separated the two germline ends. Germline CDR1 SGHRS, CDR2 YFSETQ.

The chain combines TRBV9 with TRBJ2-2; possibly TRBD1 or TRBD2 for D (5 bases each). Trimming took 4 bases from V and 1 from J, leaving 26 bases between them. The CDR3 runs to 20 residues. The germline V gene has CDR1 SGDLS and CDR2 YYNGEE. CDR3 sequence reads: CASSKKTPGPTNLNTGELFF. Here the CDR3 DNA reads TGTGCCAGCAGCAAAAAAACACCGGGACCTACAAACTTGAACACCGGGGAGCTGTTTTTT.

The V call is TRBV30, the J call TRBJ1-6; TRBD1 might be the D (5 bases). CDR3 size: 15 residues. Germline-derived CDR1 and CDR2 are GTSNPN and SVGIG (reference sequence). The V end was cut by 0 bases, the J end by 7 bases, with 13 bases between. The CDR3 loop reads CAWSVSGSPNSPLHF. In nucleotides, the CDR3 is TGTGCCTGGAGTGTATCAGGGAGTCCCAATTCACCCCTCCACTTT.

The rearrangement links TRBV2 to TRBJ2-6, with D hard to call. Trimming cost V 7 bases and J 1 base, with 11 bases left between them. CDR1 SNHLY and CDR2 FYNNEI come from the germline V gene. The CDR3 covers 15 residues. The CDR3 nucleotides are TGTGCCAGCACCCCTGTCGTTTCTGGGGCCAACGTCCTGACTTTC. Translation: CASTPVVSGANVLTF.

This CDR3 reads CASSSLTGGSYEQYF. The CDR3 DNA is TGTGCCAGCAGCTCCTTGACAGGGGGTTCCTACGAGCAGTACTTC. V is TRBV7-9 and J is TRBJ2-7; 9 positions match TRBD1. The CDR3 has 15 residues. Trimming removed 4 bases from V and 1 base from J; junction bases left unmatched: 5. Germline values: CDR1 SEHNR, CDR2 FQNEAQ (reference sequence).

V gene TRBV7-6 combines with J gene TRBJ2-7; either TRBD1 or TRBD2 may fit D (5 bases each). The CDR3 runs to 14 residues. V was pared by 5 bases and J by 2 bases, with 13 bases between. Germline loops: CDR1 SGHVS, CDR2 FNYEAQ. CDR3 residues: CASSPGTAAYEQYF. The CDR3 DNA is TGTGCCAGCAGCCCTGGGACGGCAGCCTACGAGCAGTACTTC.

The chain recombines TRBV18 with TRBJ2-7; D remains unclear. The ends were cut back, 5 bases at V and 4 bases at J, with 3 bases in the middle. CDR1 is KGHSH and CDR2 is LQKENI in the germline V gene. The CDR3 consists of 10 residues. In DNA form, the CDR3 reads TGTGCCAGCTCAACTTACGAGCAGTACTTC. Protein sequence: CASSTYEQYF.

The chain couples TRBV28 to TRBJ2-5, with 7 bases that match TRBD2. The germline V gene has CDR1 MDHEN and CDR2 SYDVKM. The V gene end was trimmed by 3 bases and the J gene end by 0 bases; junction bases not matched to a gene: 4. This CDR3 has 15 amino acids. The CDR3 here is CASSFDSGYQETQYF. Here the CDR3 DNA reads TGTGCCAGCAGTTTTGATAGCGGGTACCAAGAGACCCAGTACTTC.